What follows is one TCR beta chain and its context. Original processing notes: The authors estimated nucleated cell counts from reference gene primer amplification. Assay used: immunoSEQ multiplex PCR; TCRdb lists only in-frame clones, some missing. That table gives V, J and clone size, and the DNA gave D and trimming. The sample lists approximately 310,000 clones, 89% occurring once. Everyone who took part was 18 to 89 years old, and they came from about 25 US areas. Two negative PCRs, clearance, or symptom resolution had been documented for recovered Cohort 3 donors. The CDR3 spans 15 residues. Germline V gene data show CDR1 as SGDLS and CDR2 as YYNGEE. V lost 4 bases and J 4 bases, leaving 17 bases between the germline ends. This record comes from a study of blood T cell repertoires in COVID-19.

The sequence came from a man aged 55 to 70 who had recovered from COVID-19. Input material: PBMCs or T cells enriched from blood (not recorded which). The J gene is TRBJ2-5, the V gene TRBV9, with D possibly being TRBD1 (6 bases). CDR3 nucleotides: TGTGCCAGCAGCCCGGACTTACAGGGTGGAGAGACCCAGTACTTC. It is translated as CASSPDLQGGETQYF.